This T cell receptor (beta chain) was documented in a study of blood T cell repertoires in COVID-19 (dated by TCRdb to 2018 to 2021). For the study in its entirety: Samples from collaborators originated in the United States, Italy and Spain and spanned both the acute and convalescent phases of COVID-19. Deeply sampled blood TCRbeta repertoires from subjects exposed to, actively infected with, or recovered from COVID-19 were included in the dataset. Where available, HLA class I and class II types were obtained from metadata supplied by the sample provider rather than from assay-based typing. Nearly every sample came with metadata listing a de-identified subject ID, COVID-19 status, age in years and sex. The prospective study material was composed of cDNA or gDNA derived from T cells, B-cell-depleted T cells, or PBMCs. Samples were obtained from the ongoing ImmuneRACE study (first 160 participants) and from 950 to 1,500 subjects provided by 6 global collaborators. The repertoires were released in a freely available public database intended as a resource for research on the immune response to SARS-CoV-2.

In regard to this clone: Its binding antigen is unknown. Base qualities are not at hand, and no much larger clone is one base apart.

In the prospective study, participants were roughly 18 to 89 years old, resided in about 25 geographic areas of the United States, and were enrolled through a virtual design. In the prospective study, cohorts were assigned on the basis of participant-reported clinical history obtained from a screening survey and a study questionnaire. In the prospective study, whole blood, serum and a nasopharyngeal or oropharyngeal swab were collected from each participant by mobile phlebotomists. Prospective study participants could optionally give additional blood draws and questionnaires over an approximately 2-month period. Before DNA extraction, blood samples from the prospective study were shipped at room temperature or frozen. TCRbeta CDR3 regions were amplified from genomic DNA using the immunoSEQ Assay, a bias-controlled multiplex PCR. In the source study's methods: The number of nucleated cells in each sample was estimated from the amplification of reference gene primers within the assay. To quantify the absolute abundance of each unique TCRbeta CDR3 rearrangement, sequence reads were collapsed and filtered. For each sample, productive Simpson clonality was calculated as the square root of Simpson's diversity index over productive rearrangements. Not all clones reach the TCRdb copy of this immuneACCESS table, which keeps in-frame sequences only. Checked studies attribute under half of the gap to unresolved V genes and leave the rest unexplained. V, J and clone size are those of that table, while D and trimming were read from the DNA. The sample table records some 190,000 clones; around 82% of these occur just once. The biggest ten clones account for approximately 4.6% of the sample.

Overall results and qualifications from the work: How much clinical and demographic metadata was included differed by source and by participant, and the metadata was provided uncurated.

After removal of 5 bases from V and 4 bases from J, the junction retains 9 bases not matched to a gene. Via the germline V gene, CDR1 is SGHRS and CDR2 YFSETQ. The CDR3, from cysteine to phenylalanine, totals 14 residues. Only CDR3 DNA remains: 42 bases, in frame from the first base. Sequencing was performed on PBMCs or T cells enriched from blood (not recorded which). The chain employs TRBV5-1 and TRBJ2-7, with 7 bases in between that match TRBD1. The sequence was obtained from a man aged 25-45 years with acute COVID-19. The CDR3 has the sequence CASSTGDKKYEQYF. Read as DNA, the sequence is TGCGCCAGCAGTACAGGGGATAAAAAGTACGAGCAGTACTTC.